This TCR beta chain was found in a study of CD8 T cells in ankylosing spondylitis (dated 2017 in TCRdb). For the wider study: The study set out to find disease-linked TCR variants by profiling T cell receptor beta repertoires in ankylosing spondylitis patients and healthy donors. The full study cohort was made up of approximately 24 ankylosing spondylitis patients and around 100 healthy donors. Peripheral blood was sampled, and synovial fluid was additionally collected from ankylosing spondylitis patients. Overall results and qualifications from the work: Some of the motif variants had been reported before in the synovial fluid and blood of reactive arthritis patients, a finding that suggests common disease-initiation mechanisms. Significant enrichment of the disease-linked clones was reported in matched synovial fluid samples from ankylosing spondylitis patients. A TCR beta motif of several highly homologous amino acid variants appeared characteristic of blood from ankylosing spondylitis patients. The disease-linked clones had a CD8+ phenotype and were found at relatively low frequencies in peripheral blood.

From the cysteine through the phenylalanine, the CDR3 covers 10 amino acids. The CDR3 DNA has 30 bases and is translated from base 1. Deletion took 8 bases off V and 4 bases off J, with a span of 5 bases between the germline ends. CDR1 and CDR2, per the germline V gene, are MDHEN and SYDVKM. TCRdb records Illumina HiSeq 2500 as the sequencer. Quantitative 5'-RACE with molecular barcodes was used to prepare TCR beta libraries. In the source study's methods: Disease-linked TCR variants were identified with a new computational method built on a probabilistic model of VDJ rearrangement. TCRdb ran its own pipeline on the public reads, namely fastp trimming at Q25 and MiXCR clone calling, and kept in-frame beta chains. Every CDR3 protein is listed once, alongside the most common genes and DNA of its rows. TCRdb, rather than the study authors, made the V and J calls. This sample comprises more than 250,000 distinct CDR3 sequences, roughly 8% of them detected only once. 13% to 15% of the sample is in the top ten clones.

As concerns this clonotype: Its specific antigen is unknown. No base quality information exists; no much larger clone differs at one position.

The source is a male donor with ankylosing spondylitis. What was sequenced was blood, either unsorted or a sorted T cell fraction (not recorded which). The V and J genes are TRBV28 and TRBJ1-2, with an unclear D gene assignment. The sequence in DNA is TGTGCCAGCTACAGCTATGGCTACACCTTC. Translated, this gives CASYSYGYTF.